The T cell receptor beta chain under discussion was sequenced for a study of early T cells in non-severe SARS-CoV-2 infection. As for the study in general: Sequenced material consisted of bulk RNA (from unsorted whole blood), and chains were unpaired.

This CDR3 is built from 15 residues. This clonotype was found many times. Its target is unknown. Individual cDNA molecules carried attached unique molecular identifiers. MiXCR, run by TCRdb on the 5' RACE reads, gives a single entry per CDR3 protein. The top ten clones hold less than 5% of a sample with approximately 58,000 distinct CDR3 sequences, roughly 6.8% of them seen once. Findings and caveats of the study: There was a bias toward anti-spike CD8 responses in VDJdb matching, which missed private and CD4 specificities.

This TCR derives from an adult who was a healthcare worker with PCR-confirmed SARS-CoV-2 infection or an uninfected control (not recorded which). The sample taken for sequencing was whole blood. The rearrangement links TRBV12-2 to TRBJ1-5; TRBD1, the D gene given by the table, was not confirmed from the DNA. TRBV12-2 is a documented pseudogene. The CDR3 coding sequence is TGTGCAAGTCGCTTAATCAGGGCTAGCAATCAGCCCCAGCATTTT. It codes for CASRLIRASNQPQHF.